The 20 T cell receptor beta chains presented below share a single source sample, sequenced in a study of T cell repertoires in cytomegalovirus infection. TCRdb used MiXCR to reprocess the reads, holding one entry per CDR3 protein. The data show under 200,000 distinct CDR3 sequences, roughly 27% seen once. The source material was PBMCs. These receptors were obtained from a human donor in good health (CMV status not recorded). Some clones in this sample may be carry-over from other donors' samples.

The chain is built from TRBV7-3 and TRBJ1-2; 8 nucleotides match TRBD1. The CDR3 is 14 amino acids. Looked up from germline, CDR1 is SGHTA and CDR2 is FQGTGA. After removal of 5 bases from V and 8 bases from J, the junction contained 10 bases not matched to a gene. The CDR3 here is CASSLPGQDGGYTF. Here the CDR3 DNA reads TGTGCCAGCAGCCTCCCGGGACAGGACGGAGGCTACACCTTC.

This clonotype was seen a few times. The chain uses TRBV11-2 and TRBJ2-7; 9 nucleotides align to TRBD1. CDR3 size: 14 residues. Germline CDR1 and CDR2: SGHAT and FQNNGV. Trimming removed 2 bases from V and 3 bases from J; junction bases left unmatched: 2. CDR3 sequence: CASSLQDRGYEQYF. DNA for the CDR3: TGTGCCAGCAGCTTACAGGACAGGGGCTACGAGCAGTACTTC. The variable domain in full, with the rest retrieved from reference TRBV11-2 and TRBJ2-7, is EAGVAQSPRYKIIEKRQSVAFWCNPISGHATLYWYQQILGQGPKLLIQFQNNGVVDDSQLPKDRFSAERLKGVDSTLKIQPAKLEDSAVYLCASSLQDRGYEQYFGPGTRLTVT.

The V gene is TRBV5-1, the J gene TRBJ1-2; D unclear. CDR3 length: 13 residues. V gave up 0 bases and J gave up 5 bases, with 8 bases separating them. Germline CDR1 reads SGHRS; CDR2 reads YFSETQ. CDR3 residues: CASSLALRYGYTF. CDR3 coding DNA: TGCGCCAGCAGCTTGGCGCTTCGGTATGGCTACACCTTC.

The genes are TRBV19 and TRBJ2-1, with 14 bases identical to TRBD2. V dropped 6 bases and J dropped 8; count of bases not matched to a gene: 6. The CDR3 spans 15 residues. The germline V gene has CDR1 LNHDA and CDR2 SQIVND (reference sequence). The DNA for the CDR3 is TGTGCCAGTAGCCAGGGACTAGCGGGGGTATATGAGCAGTTCTTC. Residues: CASSQGLAGVYEQFF.

J is TRBJ2-7 and V is TRBV18; D remains ambiguous. In germline, CDR1 is KGHSH, CDR2 LQKENI. The V and J ends lost 1 base and 2 bases respectively, with 6 bases between them. This CDR3 is 13 amino acids long. CDR3 coding DNA: TGTGCCAGCTCACCACAACCCGCCTACGAGCAGTACTTC. The encoded protein is CASSPQPAYEQYF.

J is TRBJ1-5 and V is TRBV6-2 or TRBV6-3, with TRBD1 matching over 7 bases. The CDR3 extends over 15 amino acids. CDR1 and CDR2 (germline): MNHEY, SVGEGT. With V trimmed by 7 bases and J by 2 bases, 8 bases remained unmatched. The CDR3 nucleotides are TGTGCCAGCAACATACAGGGGTTAGGCAATCAGCCCCAGCATTTT. Encoded protein: CASNIQGLGNQPQHF.

This clonotype was seen just once. The chain recombines TRBV7-9 with TRBJ2-1; D gene ambiguous. Germline CDR1 and CDR2: SEHNR and FQNEAQ (reference sequence). Trimming removed 3 bases from V and 7 bases from J, with 10 bases in between. This CDR3 region has 13 residues. CDR3 region: CASSLVRKNEQFF. In nucleotides, the CDR3 is TGTGCCAGCAGCTTGGTGAGAAAAAATGAGCAGTTCTTC.

The rearrangement links TRBV3-1 to TRBJ1-4; a weak D match, TRBD1 (5 bases). Trimming left V 4 bases short and J 0 bases short, with 12 bases between. From germline, CDR1 is LGHDT and CDR2 YNNKEL (reference sequence). The CDR3 is 16 amino acids. CDR3 sequence reads: CASSRSGGATNEKLFF. CDR3 nucleotide sequence: TGTGCCAGCAGCCGCTCCGGGGGTGCAACTAATGAAAAACTGTTTTTT.

The V call is TRBV7-8, the J call TRBJ1-4; 7 bases map to TRBD1. The CDR3 sequence is 15 residues long. Looked up from germline, CDR1 is SGHVS and CDR2 is FQNEAQ. The V and J ends lost 5 bases and 2 bases, in that order; junction bases with no gene match: 5. The CDR3 loop is CASSLTGITNEKLFF. The CDR3 bases are TGTGCCAGCAGCCTGACAGGGATTACTAATGAAAAACTGTTTTTT.

This sequence joins TRBV11-2 and TRBJ1-1; 8 nucleotides line up with TRBD1. V shed 6 bases, J shed 7 bases, and the junction held 7 bases outside the gene matches. CDR3 length equals 13 residues. The germline V gene encodes CDR1 SGHAT and CDR2 FQNNGV. This CDR3 reads CASRLDREGEAFF. Here the CDR3 DNA reads TGTGCCAGCAGGTTGGACAGGGAAGGTGAAGCTTTCTTT.

This clonotype has just a few counts. For the CDR3, the DNA is TGCGCCAGCAGCTTCGGGGGGTTGAACACTGAAGCTTTCTTT. Protein: CASSFGGLNTEAFF. The chain combines TRBV5-1 with TRBJ1-1; possible D gene TRBD1, 5 bases. V gave up 2 bases and J gave up 0 bases, with 8 bases separating them. The CDR3 runs to 14 residues. Germline loops: CDR1 SGHRS, CDR2 YFSETQ.

The genes are TRBV6-1 and TRBJ2-3, with D possibly TRBD2 on 6 matching bases. V was cut by 6 bases and J by 2 bases, with 15 bases left in between. Germline-derived CDR1 and CDR2 are MNHNS and SASEGT. The CDR3 has 15 amino acids. The CDR3 region is CASRGGLSFTDTQYF. DNA of the CDR3: TGTGCCAGCAGGGGGGGACTTTCCTTCACAGATACGCAGTATTTT.

The rearrangement links TRBV6-6 to TRBJ1-1; D is unresolved. CDR1 and CDR2 from the germline V gene are MNHNY and SVGAGI (reference sequence). This CDR3 contains 14 residues. The germline V and J ends were trimmed by 2 bases and 2 bases, with 9 bases remaining between them. CDR3 nucleotides: TGTGCCAGCAGTTACCCAAACCTCAACACTGAAGCTTTCTTT. Protein sequence: CASSYPNLNTEAFF.

This clonotype was seen once. Germline and junction disagree at one end, which may indicate a read error. This chain uses TRBV7-6 with TRBJ2-1, with 11 bases aligning to TRBD2. CDR1 is SGHVS, CDR2 FNYEAQ, per germline. This CDR3 contains 15 residues. CDR3 sequence: CSSSFLAGGYNEQFF. CDR3 nucleotide sequence: TGTTCCAGCAGCTTCCTAGCGGGGGGCTACAATGAGCAGTTCTTC.

The V and J genes are TRBV19 and TRBJ1-1; D gene uncertain. Trimming pared 8 bases from V and 2 bases from J, leaving 12 bases between. The germline V gene has CDR1 LNHDA and CDR2 SQIVND (reference sequence). This CDR3 is 13 amino acids long. In DNA form, the CDR3 reads TGTGCCAGTCGAGGGAGAGCTAACACTGAAGCTTTCTTT. As protein: CASRGRANTEAFF.

This clonotype was picked up a small number of times. The CDR3 region has the DNA TGCAGTGCCTCTACGGCCCCGGGAGAGACCCAGTACTTC. It encodes CSASTAPGETQYF. The chain links TRBV20-1 to TRBJ2-5; D is unresolved. V lost 6 bases and J lost 4, with 15 bases in between. Germline V CDR1 and CDR2: DFQATT, SNEGSKA (reference sequence). This CDR3 has 13 amino acids.

The chain is built from TRBV18 and TRBJ1-1; perhaps TRBD1 as D (6 bases). CDR3 size: 13 residues. The germline gives CDR1 KGHSH, CDR2 LQKENI. Deletions cut 3 bases from V and 11 bases from J, with 16 bases between. CDR3 in DNA: TGTGCCAGCTCACCGGAGGCAGGGGACGACGCTTTCTTT. Translating gives CASSPEAGDDAFF.

The rearrangement uses TRBV5-1 and TRBJ1-2; TRBD1 aligns across 10 bases. The CDR3 extends over 15 amino acids. CDR1 and CDR2 from the germline V gene are SGHRS and YFSETQ. J gave up 0 bases and V 2 bases, and 1 base lay outside the gene matches. The CDR3, as DNA: TGCGCCAGCAGCTTCGGGACAGGGGCTAACTATGGCTACACCTTC. Translation gives CASSFGTGANYGYTF. The entire variable domain, with the rest obtained from reference TRBV5-1 and TRBJ1-2, is as follows: KAGVTQTPRYLIKTRGQQVTLSCSPISGHRSVSWYQQTPGQGLQFLFEYFSETQRNKGNFPGRFSGRQFSNSRSEMNVSTLELGDSALYLCASSFGTGANYGYTFGSGTRLTVV.

The V gene is TRBV9, the J gene TRBJ1-5; TRBD1 matches 7 bases. Per the germline V gene, CDR1 is SGDLS and CDR2 is YYNGEE. V dropped 4 bases and J dropped 0; count of bases not matched to a gene: 19. CDR3 length equals 20 residues. The CDR3 nucleotides are TGTGCCAGCAGCCTGAACGAACCGCCGGGACAGAGATATAGCAATCAGCCCCAGCATTTT. This translates into CASSLNEPPGQRYSNQPQHF.

This clonotype was observed a handful of times. The chain carries TRBV29-1 and TRBJ1-4; 7 bases map to TRBD1. Germline V gene lookup returns CDR1 SQVTM and CDR2 ANQGSEA. The ends lost 8 bases at V and 8 bases at J; junction bases unmatched: 11. The length of the CDR3 is 13 residues. Here the CDR3 reads CSSQGGDREKLFF. In DNA form, the CDR3 reads TGCAGCTCCCAGGGGGGCGATCGCGAAAAACTGTTTTTT. Full variable domain (outside the CDR3, taken from reference TRBV29-1 and TRBJ1-4): SAVISQKPSRDICQRGTSLTIQCQVDSQVTMMFWYRQQPGQSLTLIATANQGSEATYESGFVIDKFPISRPNLTFSTLTVSNMSPEDSSIYLCSSQGGDREKLFFGSGTQLSVL.